Listed below are T cell receptor beta chains from one sample, sequenced in a study of shared clonotypes between healthy human individuals. Clones were sequenced by immunoSEQ multiplex PCR, and TCRdb holds only the in-frame ones, with some missing. This table holds 450,000 to 600,000 clones, around 80% found once. Material: PBMCs. These receptors were collected from a woman between 35 and 50 years old in good health. Some clones in this sample may be carry-over from other donors' samples. The CDR3 runs from the conserved cysteine through the conserved F or W. Fields, in order: V gene, J gene, CDR3 protein.

V gene: TRBV18
J gene: TRBJ1-5
CDR3 protein: CASSPQTGDSNQPQHF

V gene: TRBV11-3
J gene: TRBJ1-1
CDR3 protein: CASSKQESTEAFF

V gene: TRBV11-2
J gene: TRBJ2-3
CDR3 protein: CASSLARVSSDTQYF

V gene: TRBV6-5
J gene: TRBJ1-2
CDR3 protein: CASRGTGENGCTF

V gene: TRBV5-4
J gene: TRBJ2-3
CDR3 protein: CASSLVGGSSTDTQYF

V gene: TRBV19
J gene: TRBJ2-2
CDR3 protein: CASSISGNTGELFF

V gene: TRBV7-2
J gene: TRBJ2-1
CDR3 protein: CASSFYLNEQFF

V gene: TRBV7-2
J gene: TRBJ2-5
CDR3 protein: CASSPGGAQETQYF

V gene: TRBV4-1
J gene: TRBJ2-2
CDR3 protein: CASSQVPGGVTGELFF

V gene: TRBV11-2
J gene: TRBJ2-6
CDR3 protein: CASSLGPGQTRF

V gene: TRBV5-1
J gene: TRBJ1-4
CDR3 protein: CASSFSAATNEKLFF

V gene: TRBV11-3
J gene: TRBJ2-1
CDR3 protein: CASSLGWRVHNEQFF

V gene: TRBV7-3
J gene: TRBJ2-5
CDR3 protein: CASSPTGPGETQYF

V gene: TRBV2
J gene: TRBJ2-6
CDR3 protein: CASSMGTGESGANVLTF

V gene: TRBV28
J gene: TRBJ1-1
CDR3 protein: CASRRAPYTEAFF

V gene: TRBV28
J gene: TRBJ1-1
CDR3 protein: CASSLTQKNTEAFF

V gene: TRBV28
J gene: TRBJ1-4
CDR3 protein: CASSPRQGGREKLFF

V gene: TRBV18
J gene: TRBJ2-1
CDR3 protein: CASSPQRAGGLPNEQFF

V gene: TRBV7-8
J gene: TRBJ2-7
CDR3 protein: CASRDRSYEQYF

V gene: TRBV6-1
J gene: TRBJ2-3
CDR3 protein: CASSRDRVADTQYF

V gene: TRBV4-1
J gene: TRBJ1-5
CDR3 protein: CASSQTPQGWGNQPQHF

V gene: TRBV5-1
J gene: TRBJ2-1
CDR3 protein: CASSSDADRQRFF

V gene: TRBV2
J gene: TRBJ2-3
CDR3 protein: CASSEEMAGGPLDTQYF

V gene: TRBV28
J gene: TRBJ2-7
CDR3 protein: CASSPRLRSREQYF

V gene: TRBV18
J gene: TRBJ1-2
CDR3 protein: CASSEDRVSNYGYTF

V gene: TRBV7-9
J gene: TRBJ2-2
CDR3 protein: CASRAPTTTNTGELFF

V gene: TRBV4-1
J gene: TRBJ2-7
CDR3 protein: CASSQGLAGEASYEQYF

V gene: TRBV7-2
J gene: TRBJ2-3
CDR3 protein: CASSLEPSSSTDTQYF

V gene: TRBV7-3
J gene: TRBJ2-5
CDR3 protein: CASSLGVGETQYF

V gene: TRBV5-1
J gene: TRBJ2-1
CDR3 protein: CASSSPVGINEQFF

V gene: TRBV5-4
J gene: TRBJ2-6
CDR3 protein: CASSLLAGSSGANVLTF

V gene: TRBV21-1
J gene: TRBJ2-7
CDR3 protein: CASPGLGEQYF

V gene: TRBV7-9
J gene: TRBJ1-4
CDR3 protein: CASKLTGGRANEKLFF

V gene: TRBV9
J gene: TRBJ2-2
CDR3 protein: CASSRYRVVTGELFF

V gene: TRBV6-5
J gene: TRBJ2-5
CDR3 protein: CATTLGGRAVETQYF

V gene: TRBV11-2
J gene: TRBJ2-2
CDR3 protein: CASSPDRAFGELFF

V gene: TRBV7-6
J gene: TRBJ1-3
CDR3 protein: CASSPAGGISGNTIYF

V gene: TRBV5-1
J gene: TRBJ2-1
CDR3 protein: CASSLLAGSSYNEQFF

V gene: TRBV4-2
J gene: TRBJ2-1
CDR3 protein: CASSQDQRSQREGYYNEQFF

V gene: TRBV27
J gene: TRBJ1-5
CDR3 protein: CASSPTVGIQPQHF

V gene: TRBV28
J gene: TRBJ2-4
CDR3 protein: CASRMGQGKNIQYF

V gene: TRBV5-1
J gene: TRBJ2-3
CDR3 protein: CASSLKLGTTTDTQYF

V gene: TRBV5-1
J gene: TRBJ1-5
CDR3 protein: CASSPDSGPQHF

V gene: TRBV4-2
J gene: TRBJ1-4
CDR3 protein: CASSQTGGREKLFF

V gene: TRBV18
J gene: TRBJ1-3
CDR3 protein: CASSPVGDHSGNTIYF

V gene: TRBV5-1
J gene: TRBJ1-4
CDR3 protein: CASSLDPGPNEKLFF

V gene: TRBV6-5
J gene: TRBJ2-2
CDR3 protein: CASSRGGELFF

V gene: TRBV30
J gene: TRBJ1-5
CDR3 protein: CAWSRDRDFTYSNQPQHF

V gene: TRBV9
J gene: TRBJ2-7
CDR3 protein: CASSVDRGYEQYF

V gene: TRBV7-8
J gene: TRBJ1-5
CDR3 protein: CASSSIKGPLGQPQHF

V gene: TRBV7-9
J gene: TRBJ2-5
CDR3 protein: CASSSAGVVETQYF

V gene: TRBV10-2
J gene: TRBJ2-7
CDR3 protein: CATSPGQNYEQYF

V gene: TRBV19
J gene: TRBJ2-2
CDR3 protein: CASSQPGQGAGELFF

V gene: TRBV15
J gene: TRBJ2-6
CDR3 protein: CATSRDSGSGANVLTF

V gene: TRBV7-9
J gene: TRBJ2-7
CDR3 protein: CASSLDGGPYEQYF